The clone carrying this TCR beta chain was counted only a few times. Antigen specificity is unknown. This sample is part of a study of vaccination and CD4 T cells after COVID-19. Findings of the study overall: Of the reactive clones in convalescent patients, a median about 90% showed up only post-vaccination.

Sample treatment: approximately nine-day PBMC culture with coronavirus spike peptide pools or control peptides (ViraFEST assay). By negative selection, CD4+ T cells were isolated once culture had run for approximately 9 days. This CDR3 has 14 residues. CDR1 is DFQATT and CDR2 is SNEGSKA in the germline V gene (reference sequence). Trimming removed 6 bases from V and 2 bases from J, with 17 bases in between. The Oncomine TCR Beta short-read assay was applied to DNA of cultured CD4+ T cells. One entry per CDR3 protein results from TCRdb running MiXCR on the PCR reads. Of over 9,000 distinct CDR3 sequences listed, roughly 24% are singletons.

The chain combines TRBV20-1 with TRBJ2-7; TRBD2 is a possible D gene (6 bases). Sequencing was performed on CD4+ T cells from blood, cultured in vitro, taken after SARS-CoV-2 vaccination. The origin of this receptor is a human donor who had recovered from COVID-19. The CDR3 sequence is CSAGPGRSPYEQYF. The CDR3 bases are TGCAGTGCCGGACCCGGGAGATCCCCCTACGAGCAGTACTTC.